These T cell receptor beta chains were read from a single sample in a study of blood T cell repertoires in COVID-19. Assay: immunoSEQ multiplex PCR; the TCRdb copy retains only in-frame clones and omits some. The data hold about 220,000 clones, with 75% to 85% observed a single time. Sequenced: peripheral blood. The receptor set was obtained from a human donor in a cohort sampled during active COVID-19. Each CDR3 is given with its conserved first and last residue. The D gene is left open where the match is weak. Clone size is given for some rows only: seen once, a few or many times, or a class if the clone is expanded.

length	V	J	D	size	DNA	CDR3
13	TRBV5-8	TRBJ2-1	.	.	TGTGCCAGCAGCTTGTTTGGAGCCAATGAGCAGTTCTTC	CASSLFGANEQFF
15	TRBV7-6	TRBJ1-4	.	.	TGTGCCAGCAGCTTAGGGCCTGCAACTAATGAAAAACTGTTTTTT	CASSLGPATNEKLFF
13	TRBV19	TRBJ1-2	.	many	TGTGCCAGTAGTACGGCCCTAGGAGGCGGCTACACCTTC	CASSTALGGGYTF
15	TRBV13	TRBJ1-1	.	few	TGTGCCAGCAGCTCCCCCCGTAGGTCAGGCCCTGAAGCTTTCTTT	CASSSPRRSGPEAFF
13	TRBV30	TRBJ2-3	.	.	TGTGCCTGGAGTGTAGAAAAAGGGGCTACGCAGTATTTT	CAWSVEKGATQYF
14	TRBV6-5	TRBJ1-6	TRBD1	.	TGTGCCAGCAGTCCCAGGGGGGCTAATTCACCCCTCCACTTT	CASSPRGANSPLHF
15	TRBV18	TRBJ1-3	.	.	TGTGCCAGCTCACCACGGGCAGGCTCTGGAAACACCATATATTTT	CASSPRAGSGNTIYF
13	TRBV27	TRBJ1-4	TRBD1	.	TGTGCCAGCAGTCTAAACAGGGGTGAAAAACTGTTTTTT	CASSLNRGEKLFF
15	TRBV4-2	TRBJ1-2	TRBD1	once	TGTGCCAGCAGCTACGGACAGGGACAAGGTGATGGCTACACCTTC	CASSYGQGQGDGYTF
15	TRBV19	TRBJ1-1	TRBD1	.	TGTGCCAGTAGTATCTGGGACAGCTTTAACACTGAAGCTTTCTTT	CASSIWDSFNTEAFF
14	TRBV6-5	TRBJ1-2	TRBD1	once	TGTGCCAGCATCAGGGACAGGGGAAGGTATGGCTACACCTTC	CASIRDRGRYGYTF
15	TRBV5-6	TRBJ2-7	TRBD1	.	TGTGCCAGCAGCTCCTCCGGGACAGCCATCTACGAGCAGTACTTC	CASSSSGTAIYEQYF
15	TRBV4-3	TRBJ1-2	TRBD1	few	TGCGCCAGCAGCCAAGGACAGGGTTTTAACTATGGCTACACCTTC	CASSQGQGFNYGYTF
15	TRBV2	TRBJ2-7	TRBD1	.	TGTGCCAGCAGAGGGGGCTCCGCGAGACTTGGCGAGCAGTACTTC	CASRGGSARLGEQYF
14	TRBV7-2	TRBJ2-5	TRBD2	.	TGTGCCAGCAGCTTCCCAGCGGGAGTAGAGACCCAGTACTTC	CASSFPAGVETQYF
15	TRBV20-1	TRBJ1-1	.	.	TGCAGTGCTAGTCTACCCCGGGGGAGGAACACTGAAGCTTTCTTT	CSASLPRGRNTEAFF
14	TRBV3-1/TRBV3-2	TRBJ1-1	TRBD1	.	TGTGCCAGCAGCCCGGCGGGACAGGGCACTGAAGCTTTCTTT	CASSPAGQGTEAFF
14	TRBV2	TRBJ2-5	TRBD2	once	TGTGCCAGCAGTTTTACGCGGGGGGGGGAGACCCAGTACTTC	CASSFTRGGETQYF
14	TRBV7-3	TRBJ2-3	TRBD2	.	TGTGCCAGCAGCTTGGCGGGGGACACAGATACGCAGTATTTT	CASSLAGDTDTQYF
15	TRBV24-1	TRBJ1-4	.	few	TGTGCCACCAGTGACTCGGACGGGAATAATGAAAAACTGTTTTTT	CATSDSDGNNEKLFF
14	TRBV5-1	TRBJ2-7	TRBD1	.	TGCGCCAGCAGCTTACCGACAGGGGATACCGAGCAGTACTTC	CASSLPTGDTEQYF
18	TRBV5-4	TRBJ2-3	TRBD2	.	TGTGCCAGCAGCTTGGGGAGCCTAGCGGGAATCCCCACAGATACGCAGTATTTT	CASSLGSLAGIPTDTQYF
14	TRBV29-1	TRBJ2-1	TRBD2	once	TGCAGCGTGGCGGTAGCGGGGGAGGGCGATGAGCAGTTCTTC	CSVAVAGEGDEQFF
14	TRBV4-3	TRBJ2-1	TRBD2	.	TGCGCCAGCAGCCAAGAATGGCGGGGGGAACGGCAGTTCTTC	CASSQEWRGERQFF
15	TRBV5-4	TRBJ2-3	TRBD1	.	TGTGCCAGCAGCCCGGACAGGCGCAGCACAGATACGCAGTATTTT	CASSPDRRSTDTQYF
14	TRBV24-1	TRBJ1-2	.	.	TGTGCCACCAGTGGGGGGGGCGCGAACTATGGCTACACCTTC	CATSGGGANYGYTF
14	TRBV7-2	TRBJ1-1	.	.	TGTGCCAGCAGCTCTTCAGGAATCAACACTGAAGCTTTCTTT	CASSSSGINTEAFF
16	TRBV18	TRBJ1-1	.	.	TGTGCCAGCTCACCACCTAACAGGATTCCGAACACTGAAGCTTTCTTT	CASSPPNRIPNTEAFF
14	TRBV2	TRBJ1-5	TRBD1	.	TGTGCCAGCAGTGGACAGGGTAGGAATCAGCCCCAGCATTTT	CASSGQGRNQPQHF
16	TRBV7-2	TRBJ2-3	TRBD2	.	TGTGCCAGCACCCCCTTGGGCGGGGGGGGCCCAGATACGCAGTATTTT	CASTPLGGGGPDTQYF
16	TRBV18	TRBJ2-3	TRBD2	.	TGTGCCAGCTCACCACTGACTAGCGGGGGAGCCGCTACGCAGTATTTT	CASSPLTSGGAATQYF
13	TRBV12-3/TRBV12-4	TRBJ2-5	TRBD2	.	TGTGCCAGCACCTCGGGGGGGCAAGAGACCCAGTACTTC	CASTSGGQETQYF
17	TRBV19	TRBJ2-1	TRBD1	once	TGTGCCAGTAGTCCACGGACAGGGCCCCCGTTCTACAATGAGCAGTTCTTC	CASSPRTGPPFYNEQFF
14	TRBV3-1/TRBV3-2	TRBJ1-1	.	.	TGTGCCAGCAGCCCCCCAGGGCGTAGGACTGAAGCTTTCTTT	CASSPPGRRTEAFF
16	TRBV7-9	TRBJ2-7	.	few	TGTGCCAGCAGCTTAGCGGTGGCAGCGAGCCCCTACGAGCAGTACTTC	CASSLAVAASPYEQYF
14	TRBV7-2	TRBJ2-2	TRBD1	few	TGTGCCAGCAGCGACAGGGCGAACACCGGGGAGCTGTTTTTT	CASSDRANTGELFF
14	TRBV28	TRBJ2-4	TRBD2	.	TGTGCCAGCACCCCCGCCGGGACTAGAAACATTCAGTACTTC	CASTPAGTRNIQYF
13	TRBV11-2	TRBJ2-7	TRBD2	.	TGTGCCAGCAAGGGCGGGGGACCCTACGAGCAGTACTTC	CASKGGGPYEQYF
14	TRBV6-2/TRBV6-3	TRBJ1-2	.	.	TGTGCCAGCAGCCTACAAGGAGGGGACTATGGCTACACCTTC	CASSLQGGDYGYTF
15	TRBV5-1	TRBJ2-5	.	.	TGCGCCAGCAGCTTGGGACAGGATGGGAAAGGGACCCAGTACTTC	CASSLGQDGKGTQYF
15	TRBV2	TRBJ2-6	.	.	TGTGCCAGCGGGGCAACCCACTCTGGGGCCAACGTCCTGACTTTC	CASGATHSGANVLTF
15	TRBV5-6	TRBJ2-7	TRBD2	.	TGTGCCAGCAGAGACACTAGCGGGGTTCACTACGAGCAGTACTTC	CASRDTSGVHYEQYF
14	TRBV7-9	TRBJ1-2	.	few	TGTGCCAGCAGCTTAGCACAGCTCAACTATGGCTACACCTTC	CASSLAQLNYGYTF
15	TRBV2	TRBJ2-1	.	.	TGTGCCAGCAGTGTGGAGCGGCCCATACGGAATGAGCAGTTCTTC	CASSVERPIRNEQFF
15	TRBV7-9	TRBJ1-4	TRBD1	.	TGTGCCAGCAGCCCTGTTGCAGGGGGAAGTGAAAAACTGTTTTTT	CASSPVAGGSEKLFF
20	TRBV6-1	TRBJ2-2	TRBD1	.	TGTGCCAGCAGTGAAGCGCTTCAGTTCCGGGACAGGGGTAATTCCGGGGAGCTGTTTTTT	CASSEALQFRDRGNSGELFF
15	TRBV7-2	TRBJ2-1	TRBD2	.	TGTGCCAGCAGCTTGATGCGGGGGGGCCTCAATGAGCAGTTCTTC	CASSLMRGGLNEQFF
13	TRBV3-1/TRBV3-2	TRBJ1-5	.	.	TGTGCCAGCAGCCAAGATCGGGAGAGGCCCCAGCATTTT	CASSQDRERPQHF
14	TRBV28	TRBJ2-7	TRBD1	.	TGTGCCAGCAGTTTCTGGGACAGGGACTACGAGCAGTACTTC	CASSFWDRDYEQYF
16	TRBV3-1/TRBV3-2	TRBJ2-1	TRBD2	.	TGTGCCAGCAGCCAACTAGGGGGACTAGCAAGAAATGAGCAGTTCTTC	CASSQLGGLARNEQFF
17	TRBV3-1/TRBV3-2	TRBJ2-2	TRBD2	.	TGTGCCAGCAGCCAAGACCCCCGCGGGGGGAACACCGGGGAGCTGTTTTTT	CASSQDPRGGNTGELFF
14	TRBV5-3	TRBJ1-5	TRBD1	once	TGTGCCAGAAGCAAAGGGACAGACAATCAGCCCCAGCATTTT	CARSKGTDNQPQHF
13	TRBV27	TRBJ1-1	.	few	TGTGCCAGCAGTTTATCTTTGTCGGCTGAAGCTTTCTTT	CASSLSLSAEAFF